This TCR beta chain originates from a study of identical twins. The study's findings and limits: Fewer insertions characterized abundant cord blood beta clonotypes, whereas memory repertoires showed none.

V dropped 4 bases and J dropped 3 bases, with 18 bases sitting between them. Germline assignment: CDR1 SGHKS and CDR2 YYEKEE (reference sequence). The CDR3 consists of 16 residues. TCRdb re-derived calls from the 5' RACE reads in MiXCR, one entry per CDR3 protein. The top ten clones hold 4.3% of a sample with over 600,000 distinct CDR3 sequences, about 20% of them seen once. Every donor was a healthy Caucasian. Concerning this clonotype: Its antigen is not identified.

These same records also appear under a second study, on T cells expressing NK-cell markers. From that paper: Sorted CD3+CD56+NKG2C+, CD3+CD56+NKG2C- and CD3+CD56-NKG2C+ T cells supplied TCR beta repertoires. The dominant NKG2C+ clonotypes represented about 1.0-7.5% of CD8+ T cells in several donors.

This sequence originates from a young woman in good health. This chain links TRBV5-5 with TRBJ2-3; TRBD2 is a possible D gene (7 bases). The sample consisted of PBMCs. CDR3 DNA sequence: TGTGCCAGCAGCCTGGAGGGGGGGACCAGGACAGATACGCAGTATTTT. This gives the protein CASSLEGGTRTDTQYF.